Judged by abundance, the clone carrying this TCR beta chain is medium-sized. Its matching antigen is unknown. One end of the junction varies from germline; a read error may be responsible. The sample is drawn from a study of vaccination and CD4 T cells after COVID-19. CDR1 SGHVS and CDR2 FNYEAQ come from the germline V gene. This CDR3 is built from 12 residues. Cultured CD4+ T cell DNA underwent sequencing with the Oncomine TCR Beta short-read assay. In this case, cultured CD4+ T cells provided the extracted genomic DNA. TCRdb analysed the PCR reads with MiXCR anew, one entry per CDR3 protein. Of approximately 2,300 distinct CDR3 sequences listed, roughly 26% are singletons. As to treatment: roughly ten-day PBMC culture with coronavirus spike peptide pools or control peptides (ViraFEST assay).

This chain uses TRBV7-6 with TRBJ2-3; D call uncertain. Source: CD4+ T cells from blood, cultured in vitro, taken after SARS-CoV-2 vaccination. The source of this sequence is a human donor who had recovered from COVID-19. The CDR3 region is CASSISIDTQYF. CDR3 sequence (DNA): TGTGCCAGCAGCATTAGCATAGATACGCAGTATTTT. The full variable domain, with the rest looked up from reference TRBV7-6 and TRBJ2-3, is GAGVSQSPRYKVTKRGQDVALRCDPISGHVSLYWYRQALGQGPEFLTYFNYEAQQDKSGLPNDRFSAERPEGSISTLTIQRTEQRDSAMYRCASSISIDTQYFGPGTRLTVL.